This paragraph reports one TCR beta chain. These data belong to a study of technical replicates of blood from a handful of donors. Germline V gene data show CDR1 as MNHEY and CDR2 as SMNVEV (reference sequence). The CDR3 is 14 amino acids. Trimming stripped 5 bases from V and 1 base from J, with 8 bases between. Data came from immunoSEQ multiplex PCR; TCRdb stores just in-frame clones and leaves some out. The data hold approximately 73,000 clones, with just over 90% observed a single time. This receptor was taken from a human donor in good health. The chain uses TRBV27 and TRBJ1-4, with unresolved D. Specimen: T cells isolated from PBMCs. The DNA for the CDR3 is TGTGCCAGCAGTCCTATTCAAACTAATGAAAAACTGTTTTTT. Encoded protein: CASSPIQTNEKLFF.